This TCR beta chain was retrieved from a study of cytotoxic CD8 clonotypes in ibrutinib-treated CLL. This clone was detected once. Clones were read by immunoSEQ multiplex PCR, and TCRdb kept only the in-frame ones, dropping some. The sample includes 2,500 to 3,000 clones, roughly four fifths of them seen just once. The V and J ends lost 5 bases and 5 bases respectively, with 18 bases between them. The CDR3 covers 15 residues. Germline V gene data show CDR1 as MNHEY and CDR2 as SMNVEV (reference sequence). The sequence was obtained from a human donor with chronic lymphocytic leukemia. The sample consisted of PBMCs, taken before ibrutinib treatment. The chain uses TRBV27 and TRBJ2-5; D may be TRBD1 (6 bases). In DNA form, the CDR3 reads TGTGCCAGCAGTCCACTTCAACAGGGCGACGAGACCCAGTACTTC. It translates to CASSPLQQGDETQYF.